One sample yielded the 30 T cell receptor beta chains listed below, sequenced in a study of molecular identifiers for immune sequencing clone quantification. MiXCR was run by TCRdb on the PCR reads, yielding one entry per CDR3 protein. The sample lists 460,000 or so distinct CDR3 sequences; 20% to 25% were seen once. The material sequenced was naive CD8+ T cells from blood, with Jurkat cell RNA spiked in. This sample's subset: FACS-sorted CD8+CD4-CCR7+CD45RA+ naive T cells. Source of these receptors: a human donor in good health. Some libraries in this study had Jurkat cell RNA spiked in.

A note on this clonotype: This may arise from a read error, as a much more abundant clone is one base away. J is TRBJ2-3 and V is TRBV4-1, with 9 bases fitting TRBD2. This CDR3 spans 17 amino acids. CDR1 is MGHRA, CDR2 YSYEKL, per germline. V was pared by 3 bases and J by 4 bases, with 11 bases of the junction left unmatched. DNA for the CDR3: TGCGCCAGCAGCCATCTGTCTGGCGGGGGGGCACCAGATACGCAGTATTTT. Encoded protein: CASSHLSGGGAPDTQYF.

The table lists this clonotype with a count of one. Lacking the conserved final phenylalanine or tryptophan, this CDR3 likely reflects a read error. The chain links TRBV27 to TRBJ2-7, with D perhaps matching TRBD2 (6 bases). The CDR3 loop spans 14 amino acids. Between the trimmed V and J ends, which lost 5 bases and 0 bases, there was a span of 11 bases. CDR1 and CDR2 (germline): MNHEY, SMNVEV (reference sequence). DNA of the CDR3: TGTGCCAGCAGTCTAGCGCCTAGCTCCTACGAGCAGTACCTC. This sequence encodes CASSLAPSSYEQYL.

This clonotype was observed a few times. The genes are TRBV29-1 and TRBJ1-1; TRBD1 agrees at 7 bases. The CDR3 extends over 12 amino acids. The germline V gene has CDR1 SQVTM and CDR2 ANQGSEA. V was clipped by 4 bases and J by 5 bases; unmatched bases: 4. The CDR3: CSVAQQGTEAFF. The CDR3 region has the DNA TGCAGCGTTGCTCAACAGGGGACTGAAGCTTTCTTT.

This clonotype was observed many times. This chain joins TRBV4-3 and TRBJ2-7, with 12 nucleotides matching TRBD2. Trimming removed 3 bases from V and 5 bases from J; junction bases left unmatched: 8. CDR3 size: 16 residues. Germline lookup yields CDR1 LGHNA and CDR2 YSLEER. The CDR3 DNA is TGCGCCAGCAGCCAGCTCCTAGCGGGAGGGCCTGACGAGCAGTACTTC. Amino acids: CASSQLLAGGPDEQYF.

This clonotype appeared a few times. V and J are TRBV7-6 and TRBJ2-3; D call uncertain. This CDR3 is 15 amino acids long. CDR1 is SGHVS, CDR2 FNYEAQ, per germline. Trimming shortened V by 5 bases and J by 0 bases, and 12 bases separated the two germline ends. CDR3 sequence (DNA): TGTGCCAGCAGCGATCAAATTACTAGCACAGATACGCAGTATTTT. Protein: CASSDQITSTDTQYF. The variable domain in full, with the rest retrieved from reference TRBV7-6 and TRBJ2-3, is GAGVSQSPRYKVTKRGQDVALRCDPISGHVSLYWYRQALGQGPEFLTYFNYEAQQDKSGLPNDRFSAERPEGSISTLTIQRTEQRDSAMYRCASSDQITSTDTQYFGPGTRLTVL.

Concerning this clonotype itself: Germline is not matched at one junction end, which may reflect a read error. The chain uses TRBV7-3 and TRBJ1-1, with 10 bases matching TRBD1. Germline CDR1 SGHTA, CDR2 FQGTGA. The CDR3 extends over 15 amino acids. CDR3 DNA sequence: TGTGCCGGCAGCCTGGGACAGGGGATGAACACTGAAGCTTTCTTT. This gives the protein CAGSLGQGMNTEAFF. The whole variable domain, remainder taken from reference TRBV7-3 and TRBJ1-1, is GAGVSQTPSNKVTEKGKYVELRCDPISGHTALYWYRQSLGQGPEFLIYFQGTGAADDSGLPNDRFFAVRPEGSVSTLKIQRTERGDSAVYLCAGSLGQGMNTEAFFGQGTRLTVV.

This rearrangement joins TRBV6-4 to TRBJ1-6, with TRBD1 as a possible D gene (5 bases). Trimming pared 4 bases from V and 10 bases from J, leaving 23 bases between. The V gene's germline CDR1 is MRHNA and CDR2 SNTAGT. CDR3 length: 17 residues. The CDR3, as DNA: TGTGCCAGCAGTGCCACTCCGATGGGGCTTATGCGGTCACCCCTCCACTTT. Its protein product is CASSATPMGLMRSPLHF.

V is TRBV12-3 or TRBV12-4 and J is TRBJ2-5; D might be TRBD1 (7 bases). V dropped 2 bases and J dropped 5 bases, with 15 bases sitting between them. CDR3 size: 15 residues. In DNA, the CDR3 is TGTGCCAGCAGTTTATTGCAGGGGGGCTCGGAGACCCAGTACTTC. As protein: CASSLLQGGSETQYF.

On this clonotype itself: Its ends do not fully match the called genes, so a read error is possible. The chain joins TRBV7-9 to TRBJ2-7; 7 bases fit TRBD2. Germline lookup yields CDR1 SEHNR and CDR2 FQNEAQ (reference sequence). The CDR3 extends over 14 amino acids. CDR3 nucleotides: TGTGCCAGCAGCTTTCGGGAGGAACCCTACGGGCAGTACTTC. Protein product: CASSFREEPYGQYF.

This clonotype was seen more than once but under ten times. V usage is TRBV27 and J usage is TRBJ2-7, with D maybe TRBD2 (5 bases). CDR1 is MNHEY and CDR2 is SMNVEV in the germline V gene (reference sequence). V was shortened by 5 bases and J by 2 bases, with 10 bases between the two germline ends. There are 13 residues in the CDR3. CDR3 DNA sequence: TGTGCCAGCAGTGCGGGCCCCACCTACGAGCAGTACTTC. It encodes CASSAGPTYEQYF.

The chain joins TRBV28 to TRBJ2-3; a possible D gene is TRBD2 (6 bases). V lost 10 bases and J lost 4, with 24 bases in between. Germline V gene lookup returns CDR1 MDHEN and CDR2 SYDVKM. The CDR3 sequence is 16 residues long. This CDR3 reads CAITQDGGGIPDTQYF. CDR3 bases: TGTGCCATCACCCAAGATGGGGGAGGAATTCCAGATACGCAGTATTTT. The entire variable domain, with the rest obtained from reference TRBV28 and TRBJ2-3, is as follows: DVKVTQSSRYLVKRTGEKVFLECVQDMDHENMFWYRQDPGLGLRLIYFSYDVKMKEKGDIPEGYSVSREKKERFSLILESASTNQTSMYLCAITQDGGGIPDTQYFGPGTRLTVL.

This clonotype was observed at least ten times. The V gene is TRBV5-5, the J gene TRBJ1-5; D gene unclear. Trimming took off 2 bases at V and 2 bases at J, with 20 bases between the two ends. Germline CDR1 and CDR2: SGHKS and YYEKEE (reference sequence). The CDR3 is 18 residues long. The CDR3 protein is CASSFDGAAFGGNQPQHF. The CDR3, as DNA: TGTGCCAGCAGCTTCGACGGAGCAGCTTTCGGGGGCAATCAGCCCCAGCATTTT.

This clonotype was counted many times. The J gene is TRBJ2-3, the V gene TRBV20-1; weak D call: TRBD1 (5 bases). The CDR3 consists of 14 residues. Between the trimmed V and J ends, which lost 0 bases and 1 base, there was a span of 8 bases. Germline V gene lookup returns CDR1 DFQATT and CDR2 SNEGSKA (reference sequence). CDR3 sequence reads: CSAREGLGTDTQYF. CDR3 in DNA: TGCAGTGCTAGAGAGGGGCTCGGCACAGATACGCAGTATTTT.

This clonotype was seen repeatedly, ten times or more. The chain links TRBV19 to TRBJ2-7; 7 bases fit TRBD2. This CDR3 spans 13 amino acids. Germline loops: CDR1 LNHDA, CDR2 SQIVND (reference sequence). V shed 5 bases and J 5 bases; nucleotides not matched to a gene: 6. The CDR3 DNA reads TGTGCCAGTAGTGCCGGACTAGTTGACGAGCAGTACTTC. This encodes CASSAGLVDEQYF.

In its sample, this clonotype was seen many times. V usage is TRBV24-1 and J usage is TRBJ2-3, with D maybe TRBD2 (6 bases). The CDR3 runs to 14 residues. V shed 4 bases and J shed 1 base, with 8 bases lying between them. Germline CDR1 KGHDR, CDR2 SFDVKD. CDR3 sequence reads: CATSEGGGTDTQYF. CDR3 nucleotide sequence: TGTGCCACCAGTGAGGGGGGAGGCACAGATACGCAGTATTTT.

Points on this clonotype: A much more abundant neighbour one base away suggests this may be a read error. The chain is built from TRBV7-9 and TRBJ2-5; D may be TRBD2 (5 bases). Germline CDR1 SEHNR, CDR2 FQNEAQ (reference sequence). The CDR3 loop spans 15 amino acids. CDR3 in amino acids: CAGSLAYVNQETQYF. The DNA for the CDR3 is TGTGCCGGCAGCTTAGCGTATGTTAACCAAGAGACCCAGTACTTC.

This clonotype was observed a few times. The chain carries TRBV12-3 or TRBV12-4 and TRBJ2-3; D is ambiguous. This CDR3 is 12 amino acids long. Trimming pared 1 base from V and 10 bases from J, leaving 9 bases between. The CDR3 protein is CASSLGTTPQYF. CDR3 coding DNA: TGTGCCAGCAGTTTAGGCACCACACCGCAGTATTTT.

This clonotype was detected many times. The CDR3 here is CASRELTGNAGFF. The CDR3, as DNA: TGTGCCAGCAGGGAATTGACAGGAAACGCCGGGTTCTTC. The V gene is TRBV6-1, the J gene TRBJ2-1; tentatively, D is TRBD1 (6 bases). The length of the CDR3 is 13 residues. Trimming left V 6 bases short and J 15 bases short, with 21 bases between. In germline, CDR1 is MNHNS, CDR2 SASEGT.

This clonotype was seen more than once but under ten times. The chain uses TRBV7-6 and TRBJ2-1; 10 bases line up with TRBD2. Unmatched junction bases numbered 3, after V lost 5 bases and J lost 5 bases. CDR3 length: 14 residues. Germline V gives CDR1 SGHVS, CDR2 FNYEAQ. CDR3 sequence reads: CASSRTSGHNEQFF. CDR3 nucleotide sequence: TGTGCCAGCAGCCGGACTAGCGGCCACAATGAGCAGTTCTTC.

There are a few counts of this clonotype. This chain joins TRBV28 and TRBJ2-1; D is unclear. This CDR3 is built from 14 residues. CDR1 and CDR2 from the germline V gene are MDHEN and SYDVKM. The V and J ends lost 4 bases and 6 bases respectively, with 13 bases between them. The CDR3 DNA follows: TGTGCCAGCAGTTCACGTGGAAAGTTCAATGAGCAGTTCTTC. Translating gives CASSSRGKFNEQFF.

V and J are TRBV7-3 and TRBJ2-1, with D maybe TRBD2 (6 bases). The V and J ends lost 1 base and 8 bases respectively, with 12 bases between them. This CDR3 spans 14 amino acids. Per germline, CDR1 SGHTA and CDR2 FQGTGA. The DNA of the CDR3 is TGTGCCAGCAGCTTAATGGACGGGAGCGATGAGCAGTTCTTC. It is translated as CASSLMDGSDEQFF.

This clonotype was detected many times. This sequence joins TRBV29-1 and TRBJ1-1; D gene unclear. The CDR3 consists of 9 residues. Germline V CDR1 and CDR2: SQVTM, ANQGSEA. Trimming took 4 bases from V and 10 from J, leaving 7 bases between them. CDR3 sequence reads: CSVAPSAFF. The CDR3 DNA reads TGCAGCGTTGCCCCTTCAGCTTTCTTT.

At least ten counts were recorded for this clonotype. The chain recombines TRBV20-1 with TRBJ2-1, with 14 bases fitting TRBD2. Germline trimming cut 3 bases from V and 3 bases from J; bases unmatched to any gene: 4. The V gene's germline CDR1 is DFQATT and CDR2 SNEGSKA (reference sequence). There are 16 residues in the CDR3. CDR3 loop: CSASPGLAGDYNEQFF. The DNA of the CDR3 is TGCAGTGCTAGCCCGGGACTAGCGGGAGACTACAATGAGCAGTTCTTC.

The sample holds a few counts of this clonotype. The V call is TRBV5-6, the J call TRBJ2-7; 7 nucleotides line up with TRBD1. With V trimmed by 4 bases and J by 4 bases, 11 bases remained unmatched. Looked up from germline, CDR1 is SGHDT and CDR2 is YYEEEE. The CDR3 totals 15 residues. CDR3 amino acids: CASSQGQRAFYEQYF. CDR3 nucleotide sequence: TGTGCCAGCAGCCAGGGACAGCGAGCCTTTTACGAGCAGTACTTC.

The chain is built from TRBV7-2 and TRBJ2-2; D might be TRBD2 (6 bases). The CDR3 contains 15 residues. Germline V gene sequence: CDR1 SGHTA, CDR2 FQGNSA. The V and J ends lost 8 bases and 1 base respectively, with 14 bases between them. CDR3 amino acids: CASRGTGGNTGELFF. CDR3 nucleotides: TGTGCCAGCCGCGGGACCGGGGGGAACACCGGGGAGCTGTTTTTT.

This clonotype came up a few times. The chain recombines TRBV7-3 with TRBJ2-1; 10 bases align to TRBD2. This CDR3 spans 15 amino acids. Trimming at V came to 3 bases and at J to 7 bases, leaving 6 bases not matched to a gene. The germline V gene encodes CDR1 SGHTA and CDR2 FQGTGA. The CDR3 region is CASSLSASGSNEQFF. CDR3 DNA: TGTGCCAGCAGCTTGTCGGCTAGCGGGAGTAATGAGCAGTTCTTC.

This clonotype was detected ten times or more. V usage is TRBV28 and J usage is TRBJ2-3; tentatively, D is TRBD2 (6 bases). This CDR3 contains 16 residues. CDR1 is MDHEN and CDR2 is SYDVKM in the germline V gene. The ends were cut back, 5 bases at V and 3 bases at J, with 18 bases in the middle. For the CDR3, the DNA is TGTGCCAGCAGTGGGGGACGGGAGATTGGGACAGATACGCAGTATTTT. It encodes CASSGGREIGTDTQYF. The whole variable domain, remainder taken from reference TRBV28 and TRBJ2-3, is DVKVTQSSRYLVKRTGEKVFLECVQDMDHENMFWYRQDPGLGLRLIYFSYDVKMKEKGDIPEGYSVSREKKERFSLILESASTNQTSMYLCASSGGREIGTDTQYFGPGTRLTVL.

This clonotype was found a few times. The chain is built from TRBV7-9 and TRBJ2-7; 9 nucleotides align to TRBD2. V shed 5 bases and J 3 bases; nucleotides not matched to a gene: 11. This CDR3 is built from 16 residues. Germline CDR1 SEHNR, CDR2 FQNEAQ (reference sequence). The CDR3 spells CASSPPSGKTNYEQYF. CDR3 DNA: TGTGCCAGCAGCCCCCCTAGCGGGAAGACTAACTACGAGCAGTACTTC.

In its sample, this clonotype was seen a few times. A read error may explain this, as a much larger clone is one base away. The genes are TRBV25-1 and TRBJ2-1, with D unresolved. CDR1 and CDR2 from the germline V gene are MGHDK and SYGVNS. The CDR3 is 12 amino acids. CDR3 residues: CASSESLDEQLF. CDR3 nucleotides: TGTGCCAGCAGTGAATCCCTGGATGAGCAGCTCTTC.

Details on this clonotype: Compared with germline, one end of the junction differs, possibly owing to a read error. V usage is TRBV11-2 and J usage is TRBJ2-7; TRBD1 matches at 11 bases. The V gene's germline CDR1 is SGHAT and CDR2 FQNNGV. The CDR3 totals 16 residues. CDR3 bases: TGTGCCAGCAGCCCCCAACCCCCGGACAGGGGGCCCGAGCGGTACTTC. Translation: CASSPQPPDRGPERYF.